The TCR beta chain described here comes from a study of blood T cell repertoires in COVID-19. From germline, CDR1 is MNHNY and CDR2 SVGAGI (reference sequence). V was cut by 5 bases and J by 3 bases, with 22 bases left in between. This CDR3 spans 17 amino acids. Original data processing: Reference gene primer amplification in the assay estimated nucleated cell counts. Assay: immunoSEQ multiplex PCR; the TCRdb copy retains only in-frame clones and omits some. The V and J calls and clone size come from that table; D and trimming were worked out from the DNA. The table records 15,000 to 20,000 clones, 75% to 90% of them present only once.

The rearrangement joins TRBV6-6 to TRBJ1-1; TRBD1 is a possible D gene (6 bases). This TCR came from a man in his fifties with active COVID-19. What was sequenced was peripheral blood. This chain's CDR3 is CASSRYRVRGGDTEAFF. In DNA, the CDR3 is TGTGCCAGCAGTCGCTACAGGGTTCGAGGGGGGGACACTGAAGCTTTCTTT.